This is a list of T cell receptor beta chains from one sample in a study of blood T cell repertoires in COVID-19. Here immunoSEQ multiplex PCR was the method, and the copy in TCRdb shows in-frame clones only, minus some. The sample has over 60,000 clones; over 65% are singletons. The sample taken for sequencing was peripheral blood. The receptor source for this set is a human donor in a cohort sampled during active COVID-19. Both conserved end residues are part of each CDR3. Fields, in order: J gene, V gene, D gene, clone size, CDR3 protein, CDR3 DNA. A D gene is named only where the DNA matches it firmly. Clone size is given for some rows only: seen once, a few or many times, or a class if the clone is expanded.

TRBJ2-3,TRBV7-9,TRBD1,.,CASSRSRDRATDTQYF,TGTGCCAGCAGTCGTTCCCGGGACAGGGCGACAGATACGCAGTATTTT
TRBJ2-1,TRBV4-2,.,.,CASRQVGGSAEQFF,TGTGCCAGCAGACAGGTTGGAGGGTCGGCGGAGCAGTTCTTC
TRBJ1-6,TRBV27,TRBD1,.,CASTAGGHSPLHF,TGTGCCAGCACCGCAGGGGGCCATTCACCCCTCCACTTT
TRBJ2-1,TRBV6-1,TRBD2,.,CASSERLAGYNEQFF,TGTGCCAGCAGTGAACGGCTAGCGGGGTACAATGAGCAGTTCTTC
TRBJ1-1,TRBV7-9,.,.,CASSLGEGLEAFF,TGTGCCAGCAGCTTAGGCGAGGGTTTAGAAGCTTTCTTT
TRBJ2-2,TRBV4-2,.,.,CASSQEFRVTSTGELFF,TGTGCCAGCAGCCAAGAGTTCCGGGTAACTAGCACCGGGGAGCTGTTTTTT
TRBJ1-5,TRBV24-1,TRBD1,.,CATSDLKGARGNQPQHF,TGTGCCACCAGTGATCTGAAGGGGGCGCGGGGCAATCAGCCCCAGCATTTT
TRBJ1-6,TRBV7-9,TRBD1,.,CASTPEGANNSPLHF,TGTGCCAGCACACCCGAGGGGGCGAATAATTCACCCCTCCACTTT
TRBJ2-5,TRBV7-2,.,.,CASSLRGLGETQYF,TGTGCCAGCAGCTTACGGGGGTTGGGAGAGACCCAGTACTTC
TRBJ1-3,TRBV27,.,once,CASSVGVTGNTIYF,TGTGCCAGCAGTGTAGGGGTTACTGGAAACACCATATATTTT
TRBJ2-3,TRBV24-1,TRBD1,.,CATSEGTATDTQYF,TGTGCCACCAGTGAGGGGACAGCCACAGATACGCAGTATTTT
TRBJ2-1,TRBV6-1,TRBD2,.,CASSGLLAGGYNEQFF,TGTGCCAGCAGTGGCTTACTAGCGGGAGGATACAATGAGCAGTTCTTC
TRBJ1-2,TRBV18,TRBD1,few,CASSPDRRDRGGYGYTF,TGTGCCAGCTCACCAGATCGTCGGGACAGGGGCGGGTATGGCTACACCTTC
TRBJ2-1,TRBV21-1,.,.,CASSKDPGNEQFF,TGTGCCAGCAGCAAAGATCCAGGCAATGAGCAGTTCTTC
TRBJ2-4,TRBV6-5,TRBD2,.,CASSPGLAGVNIQYF,TGTGCCAGCAGTCCGGGACTAGCGGGAGTGAACATTCAGTACTTC
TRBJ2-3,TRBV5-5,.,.,CASSTSRGKDTQYF,TGTGCCAGCAGCACCTCGAGAGGGAAGGATACGCAGTATTTT
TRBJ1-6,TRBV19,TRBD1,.,CASRDRESPLHF,TGTGCCAGTAGGGACAGGGAATCACCCCTCCACTTT